This T cell receptor (beta chain) was sequenced during a study of neurological immune-mediated disorders. Many counts were recorded for this clonotype. Time point indicated: longitudinal time-point 2. In TCRdb, the 5' RACE reads were re-called with MiXCR into one record per CDR3 protein. Altogether fewer than 60,000 distinct CDR3 sequences are present, 10% to 15% being singletons, with the ten largest covering less than 5.5%. This CDR3 spans 13 amino acids. CDR1 and CDR2 (germline): SGHVS, FNYEAQ. V gave up 3 bases and J gave up 4 bases, with 9 bases separating them. Material: PBMCs. This chain joins TRBV7-6 and TRBJ1-2, with D perhaps TRBD1 (6 bases). This receptor was obtained from a male donor with HTLV-1-associated myelopathy (HAM/TSP). CDR3 amino acids: CASSFQGLYGYTF. The DNA of the CDR3 is TGTGCCAGCAGCTTTCAGGGGCTCTATGGCTACACCTTC.